This TCR beta chain was obtained from a study of identical twins. With template switching, a universal primer site was added, and the cDNA carried unique molecular identifiers. TCRdb re-called the 5' RACE reads through MiXCR, storing one row per CDR3 protein. The profile shows 540,000 or so distinct CDR3 sequences, about a fifth of them singletons. The CDR3 length is 16 residues. Per the germline V gene, CDR1 is LNHDA and CDR2 is SQIVND (reference sequence). The V end was cut by 1 base, the J end by 0 bases, with 13 bases between. Only a few counts were recorded for this clonotype. The same data also went into a second study, on yellow fever vaccine responses in identical twins. This second report adds: It has been reported that, in twins, the vaccine T cell response seemed partly convergent and partly personalized.

Input material: CD4+ T cells sorted from blood. This clonotype was obtained from a woman aged 18-35 years in good health. This chain uses TRBV19 with TRBJ2-7; D perhaps matches TRBD1 (5 bases). The CDR3 reads CASSIAGPESSYEQYF. The CDR3 DNA is TGTGCCAGTAGTATAGCAGGGCCCGAGAGCTCCTACGAGCAGTACTTC. The entire variable domain, with the rest obtained from reference TRBV19 and TRBJ2-7, is as follows: DGGITQSPKYLFRKEGQNVTLSCEQNLNHDAMYWYRQDPGQGLRLIYYSQIVNDFQKGDIAEGYSVSREKKESFPLTVTSAQKNPTAFYLCASSIAGPESSYEQYFGPGTRLTVT.